The rows below give T cell receptor beta chains drawn from one sample of a study of vaccination and CD4 T cells after COVID-19. Via MiXCR, TCRdb re-called the PCR reads, giving one row per CDR3 protein. The sample holds roughly 7,700 distinct CDR3 sequences, roughly 61% seen once. Their specific antigens are unknown. The sample taken for sequencing was CD4+ T cells from blood, cultured in vitro. These receptors all come from a human donor in good health. The CDR3 runs from the conserved cysteine through the conserved F or W.

CDR3 length	J gene	V gene	CDR3 protein
14	TRBJ2-2	TRBV5-1	CASSLARNTGELFF
12	TRBJ2-2	TRBV7-6	CVTRPYTGELFF
13	TRBJ2-4	TRBV7-9	CASSIQGPNIQYF
14	TRBJ2-5	TRBV7-2	CASSPSPGGETQYF
18	TRBJ1-3	TRBV7-9	CASSSQATGAGSGNTIYF
15	TRBJ1-1	TRBV10-3	CAISELGTANTEAFF
14	TRBJ1-1	TRBV7-2	CASSWDRGIPEAFF
15	TRBJ2-7	TRBV3-1	CASSRQGAKGYEQYF
13	TRBJ1-1	TRBV20-1	CSAMGDLNTEAFF
12	TRBJ2-5	TRBV28	CASSLKVETQYF
15	TRBJ2-7	TRBV11-2	CASSRNRDSPYEQYF
17	TRBJ2-1	TRBV15	CATSRDVPAGGREEQFF
16	TRBJ1-2	TRBV7-2	CASSPHSTGSSYGYTF
14	TRBJ2-3	TRBV9	CASSVRQRTDTQYF
14	TRBJ2-3	TRBV6-2/TRBV6-3	CASRPFRIIDTQYF
15	TRBJ2-3	TRBV12-3/TRBV12-4	CASSLTSGDTDTQYF
18	TRBJ2-3	TRBV6-5	CASSYSGTSGSRTDTQYF
13	TRBJ2-5	TRBV19	CASTKEGQETQYF
15	TRBJ1-1	TRBV27	CASSSQGLVNTEAFF
15	TRBJ2-7	TRBV6-1	CASRGRGTGNYEQYF
15	TRBJ1-2	TRBV30	CAWRQTGGSNYGYTF
12	TRBJ1-2	TRBV29-1	CSVSRGDYGYTF
15	TRBJ1-6	TRBV27	CASRIRAVHNSPLHF
14	TRBJ1-1	TRBV19	CASSKFGGNTEAFF
15	TRBJ1-5	TRBV7-2	CASSLAWGNNQPQHF
13	TRBJ1-1	TRBV5-1	CASSTGSVTEAFF
19	TRBJ2-1	TRBV30	CAWSVRGGRALSWYNEQFF
13	TRBJ2-5	TRBV30	CAWSADSQETQYF
14	TRBJ2-7	TRBV3-1	CASSRTGALYEQYF
17	TRBJ1-2	TRBV6-5	CASSYFGGTVPPEGYTF
14	TRBJ1-2	TRBV6-1	CASPALGPGAGYTF
15	TRBJ1-2	TRBV28	CASRLGTGAPYGYTF
11	TRBJ1-3	TRBV5-1	CASSMGNTIYF
15	TRBJ2-7	TRBV3-1	CASSHPSGAPYEQYF
14	TRBJ2-1	TRBV12-3/TRBV12-4	CASTGGREYNEQFF
15	TRBJ1-2	TRBV4-3	CASSHNRASNYGYTF
15	TRBJ1-6	TRBV7-9	CASSSAGTGNPPLHF